Listed below are T cell receptor beta chains from one sample, sequenced in a study of neurological immune-mediated disorders. TCRdb called the 5' RACE reads again in MiXCR, with one record for every CDR3 protein. This sample has some 30,000 distinct CDR3 sequences, with about 16% found just once. The specimen sequenced was CD4+ T cells from blood. The receptors originated from a female donor with HTLV-1-associated myelopathy (HAM/TSP). Each CDR3 is given with its conserved first and last residue. The D gene is left open where the match is weak. Clone size appears in some rows only: once, few, many, or a class for an expanded clone.

v_gene	j_gene	abundance	d_gene	CDR3nt	CDR3aa
TRBV5-1	TRBJ2-1	many	-	TGCGCCAGCAGCCCGGACTACAATGAGCAGTTCTTC	CASSPDYNEQFF
TRBV7-3	TRBJ2-1	many	-	TGTGCCAGCAGCCGATTCGAGTGGGATGAGCAGTTCTTC	CASSRFEWDEQFF
TRBV20-1	TRBJ2-7	-	TRBD2	TGCAGTGCTAGACTAGCGGGAGTAAAGGCCTACGAGCAGTACTTC	CSARLAGVKAYEQYF
TRBV7-2	TRBJ2-5	many	TRBD2	TGTGCCAGCAGCTCCTCCTTGGGCGGGGGTGAGACCCAGTACTTC	CASSSSLGGGETQYF
TRBV5-1	TRBJ2-1	-	-	TGCGCCAGCAGCTCGGCCCCTGACAATTATCAGTTCTTC	CASSSAPDNYQFF
TRBV27	TRBJ2-2	many	-	TGTGCCAGCAGTCCGCCTAACACCGGGGAGCTGTTTTTT	CASSPPNTGELFF
TRBV6-2/TRBV6-3	TRBJ2-1	many	TRBD1	TGTGCCAGCACCCAGTGGGACAGTGGCGACAATGAGCAGTTCTTC	CASTQWDSGDNEQFF
TRBV5-1	TRBJ1-4	many	-	TGCGCCAGCAGCAGGGAGCGGGGAAAACTGTTTTTT	CASSRERGKLFF
TRBV14	TRBJ2-1	many	-	TGTGCCAGCAGCCAATTTGTAGCTAGGTCATACAATGAGCAGTTCTTC	CASSQFVARSYNEQFF
TRBV24-1	TRBJ2-3	-	TRBD2	TGTGCCACCAGTGAGTCTAGCGGGAGCACAGATACGCAGTATTTT	CATSESSGSTDTQYF
TRBV20-1	TRBJ1-6	many	-	TGCAGTGCGCGCCTGGGCGGGGCGCCTAATTCACCCCTCCACTTT	CSARLGGAPNSPLHF
TRBV7-6	TRBJ2-7	-	-	TGTGCCAGCAGCTTAGCGACGGGGGCCGCCTACGAGCAGTACTTC	CASSLATGAAYEQYF
TRBV20-1	TRBJ2-7	many	TRBD2	TGCAGTGCCAGGCGGCCGCTAGCGGGGAGCTACGAGCAGTACTTC	CSARRPLAGSYEQYF
TRBV6-1	TRBJ2-5	many	TRBD2	TGTGCCAGCAGTGAAAAGTCGCTCGGACTAGCCCGGGAGACCCAGTACTTC	CASSEKSLGLARETQYF
TRBV29-1	TRBJ1-1	many	-	TGCAGCGTTGACGACGGGGAAGCTTTCTTT	CSVDDGEAFF
TRBV2	TRBJ1-5	many	-	TGTGCCAGCAGTCGGTCTTTCGGACAGCCCCAGCATTTT	CASSRSFGQPQHF
TRBV20-1	TRBJ2-2	many	TRBD1	TGCAGTGCTAGACGACAGGGGGCCGTCACCGGGGAGCTGTTTTTT	CSARRQGAVTGELFF
TRBV7-7	TRBJ2-1	many	TRBD1	TGTGCTAGCAGCTTGGGACAGCAAAATGAGCAGTTCTTC	CASSLGQQNEQFF
TRBV20-1	TRBJ1-1	many	-	TGCAGTGCTAGAGATTCAGGGAACCGCCACCCTGAAGCTTTCTTT	CSARDSGNRHPEAFF
TRBV5-1	TRBJ2-7	many	TRBD1	TGCGCCAGCAGAGTAGGGGGACAGGCGATCTACGAGCAGTACTTC	CASRVGGQAIYEQYF
TRBV12-3/TRBV12-4	TRBJ2-3	many	-	TGTGCCAGCAGTTCATCGGGGGTCACAGATACGCAGTATTTT	CASSSSGVTDTQYF
TRBV20-1	TRBJ2-1	-	-	TGCAGTGCTGGGGGGCCAGGGCGAGAGGGGTTGAATGAGCAGTTCTTC	CSAGGPGREGLNEQFF
TRBV5-1	TRBJ2-7	many	TRBD1	TGCGCCAGCAGCAAAAACGGACAGGGCAAGACCTACGAGCAGTACTTC	CASSKNGQGKTYEQYF
TRBV24-1	TRBJ2-2	many	TRBD1	TGTGCCACCAGTGACCCCGGACAGGGAAGGGCCGGGGAGCTGTTTTTT	CATSDPGQGRAGELFF
TRBV20-1	TRBJ1-4	-	-	TGCAGTGCTAATTGGATTGCGGAAAAACTGTTTTTT	CSANWIAEKLFF
TRBV9	TRBJ2-7	many	TRBD1	TGTGCCAGCAGCGCCCATCCGGGACAGTTCGACGAGCAGTACTTC	CASSAHPGQFDEQYF